This TCR beta chain was sequenced in a study of cytomegalovirus exposure and HLA in healthy donors. The study's findings and limits: The study designated 150 or so TCR beta chains cytomegalovirus-associated. A later analysis showed TCR association rates differing by HLA locus, peaking at DRB1 and lowest at HLA-C. Specificity of a few CMV-associated chains for CMV antigens was verified in vitro.

Primers included in the PCR were 60 Vbeta and 13 Jbeta primers. Clones were sequenced by immunoSEQ multiplex PCR, and TCRdb holds only the in-frame ones, with some missing. The repertoire includes some 120,000 clones, 60% to 70% of them detected once, and nearly 9.5% sits in the top ten. Regarding this clone: The antigen is undetermined.

Germline CDR1 LNHNV, CDR2 YYDKDF (reference sequence). The CDR3 covers 16 residues. V lost 2 bases to trimming and J lost 3 bases, with 17 bases between them. J is TRBJ2-7 and V is TRBV15, with a possible D match to TRBD2 (6 bases). The sample comprised PBMCs. The receptor was derived from a woman between 40 and 55 years old in good health and CMV-seropositive. The CDR3 nucleotides read TGTGCCACCAGCAGACAAGCCGGGCCGCGGGGCTACGAGCAGTACTTC. It encodes CATSRQAGPRGYEQYF.